The clone carrying this T cell receptor beta chain was counted between two and nine times. With V trimmed by 6 bases and J by 5 bases, 7 bases remained unmatched. Germline V lookup: CDR1 SGDLS, CDR2 YYNGEE. The CDR3 covers 15 residues. TCR beta CDR3 regions were amplified from RNA transcripts. TCR CDR3 underwent first-round RT-PCR with the HTBI primer set. TCRdb re-called the multiplex PCR reads through MiXCR, storing one row per CDR3 protein. The sample carries 340,000 or so distinct CDR3 sequences, around 17% recorded once. This record comes from a study of T cells in Graves' hyperthyroidism and ophthalmopathy.

Material for sequencing was blood. This chain connects TRBV9 to TRBJ2-1, with 11 bases fitting TRBD2. This clonotype originated in a man aged 25-40 years with Graves' hyperthyroidism. DNA for the CDR3: TGTGCCAGCACACCCTCTAGCGGGAGGAACAATGAGCAGTTCTTC. The encoded protein is CASTPSSGRNNEQFF.